The clone carrying this TCR beta chain has at least ten counts. These data are taken from a study of T cells in Graves' hyperthyroidism and ophthalmopathy. V lost 5 bases and J lost 2, with 15 bases in between. Germline V gene sequence: CDR1 SNHLY, CDR2 FYNNEI. The CDR3 runs 15 residues. Researchers amplified the TCR beta CDR3 regions from RNA transcripts. An initial round of RT-PCR targeting the TCR CDR3 relied on the HTBI primer set. TCRdb itself ran the multiplex PCR reads through MiXCR, one entry per CDR3 protein. The sample lists about 600,000 distinct CDR3 sequences, roughly 16% occurring once. The chain links TRBV2 to TRBJ1-1; D is unresolved. The TCR comes from a woman between 35 and 50 years old with Graves' ophthalmopathy. The source material was blood. The CDR3 nucleotides are TGTGCCAGCAGTATCGGGTTTCCGAGCAACACTGAAGCTTTCTTT. This gives the protein CASSIGFPSNTEAFF.